This T cell receptor beta chain stems from a study of T cells of healthy individuals. A single record per CDR3 protein comes from TCRdb applying MiXCR to the 5' RACE reads. Among 100,000 or so distinct CDR3 sequences listed, roughly 18% were seen once. Trimming took 5 bases from V and 2 from J; bases not matched to a gene: 6. This CDR3 has 15 residues. The J gene is TRBJ2-1, the V gene TRBV12-3 or TRBV12-4, with TRBD2 matching over 7 bases. This clonotype originated in a human donor in good health. The CDR3, as DNA: TGTGCCAGCAGTCGGACCCGGGAGGCCTACAATGAGCAGTTCTTC. Amino acids: CASSRTREAYNEQFF.